The clone carrying this TCR beta chain was recorded at least ten times. The antigen is not known. Germline CDR1 and CDR2: MNHEY and SMNVEV (reference sequence). The CDR3 runs 14 residues. V was shortened by 3 bases and J by 5 bases, with 14 bases between the two germline ends. This specimen belongs to a study of T-cell reconstitution after alpha-beta-depleted transplantation in children. Study findings and constraints: From newly produced T cells came most of the T-cell counts and diversity one year after transplant. Some patients owed their high day-60 TCRbeta diversity to surviving recipient T cells and thymic progenitors. Where alpha-beta T cells came from about two months after transplant was reportedly several hundred expanded graft clones.

Unique molecular identifiers were used in preparing the TCRbeta library. TCRdb re-called the PCR reads with MiXCR, one entry per CDR3 protein. The sample lists around 700,000 distinct CDR3 sequences; about an eighth were seen once. The sequence was collected from a girl aged 2 to 10 with congenital amegakaryocytic thrombocytopenia, due to receive a stem cell transplant. Sequencing used PBMCs, obtained before TCRalphabeta/CD19-depleted stem cell transplant. The rearrangement links TRBV27 to TRBJ2-7, with D possibly being TRBD1 (5 bases). CDR3 nucleotide sequence: TGTGCCAGCAGTTTGACCAAGGGGCGCAACGAGCAGTACTTC. Its translation: CASSLTKGRNEQYF.